This entry features one TCR beta chain sequence. This sample was included in a study of shared clonotypes between healthy human individuals. The donor cohort consisted entirely of Caucasian adults residing in Nashville, Tennessee. The CDR3 has 15 amino acids. J gave up 3 bases and V 4 bases, and 7 bases lay outside the gene matches. Germline V CDR1 and CDR2: SNHLY, FYNNEI. Some clones are missing from TCRdb's copy, which holds only in-frame ones; the method was immunoSEQ multiplex PCR. The profile shows hundreds of thousands of clones, 79% of them singletons. The chain uses TRBV2 and TRBJ1-2, with 8 bases identical to TRBD1. Sequencing was carried out using PBMCs. This receptor was obtained from a middle-aged woman in good health. Some clones in this sample may be carry-over from other donors' samples. DNA for the CDR3: TGTGCCAGCAGTGGGGTGCCGACAGGGGACTATGGCTACACCTTC. Translation: CASSGVPTGDYGYTF.